This T cell receptor (beta chain) was profiled in a study of cytomegalovirus exposure and HLA in healthy donors. This CDR3 is built from 17 residues. Germline V gene lookup returns CDR1 MNHEY and CDR2 SMNVEV (reference sequence). This PCR relied on a set of 60 Vbeta primers and 13 Jbeta primers. Here immunoSEQ multiplex PCR was the method, and the copy in TCRdb shows in-frame clones only, minus some. The sample yields fewer than 180,000 clones, about four fifths seen once. A word on this clone: The junction departs from the called germline gene at one end, perhaps through a read error. At the DNA level, this CDR3 is encoded by other sequences in the same sample as well.

This rearrangement joins TRBV27 to TRBJ2-7, with 7 positions matching TRBD2. Source material: PBMCs. The clonotype comes from a man aged 50-60 years in good health and CMV-seropositive. The CDR3 region has the DNA TGTGCCAGCAGTGGGAGGGGCGTAGCCCCCTCCGATTACGAACAGTACTTC. Its protein product is CASSGRGVAPSDYEQYF.